The rows below give T cell receptor beta chains drawn from one sample of a study of blood T cell repertoires in COVID-19. Libraries were prepared by immunoSEQ multiplex PCR; TCRdb keeps only in-frame clonotypes and omits some of them. The data contain some 170,000 clones, roughly 87% of them singletons. Sequencing was done on a sample of PBMCs or T cells enriched from blood (not recorded which). Receptors were obtained from a human donor with acute COVID-19. The donor label of this sample is uncertain. CDR3s include the opening cysteine and the closing phenylalanine or tryptophan. The order of the fields is D gene, J gene, clone size, CDR3 length, V gene, CDR3 DNA, CDR3 protein. A D gene is named only where the DNA matches it firmly. Some rows mark clone size as missing; the rest say once, few, many or name a class of expanded clone.

D: -; J: TRBJ1-2; size: once; length: 14; V: TRBV4-1; DNA: TGCGCCAGCAGCCATGCAGGGGAACCCTATGGCTACACCTTC; CDR3: CASSHAGEPYGYTF
D: -; J: TRBJ2-3; size: -; length: 14; V: TRBV19; DNA: TGTGCCAGTAACGCGGGGGCCCTCACAGATACGCAGTATTTT; CDR3: CASNAGALTDTQYF
D: -; J: TRBJ1-2; size: -; length: 12; V: TRBV10-3; DNA: TGTGCCATCAGTGGGACATCCGATGGCTACACCTTC; CDR3: CAISGTSDGYTF
D: -; J: TRBJ1-5; size: -; length: 16; V: TRBV7-2; DNA: TGTGCCAGCAGCTTACGCGCCCGGGATCCCAATCAGCCCCAGCATTTT; CDR3: CASSLRARDPNQPQHF
D: -; J: TRBJ2-1; size: -; length: 15; V: TRBV5-1; DNA: TGCGCCAGCAGCGACCGTGGGAGCACCTACAATGAGCAGTTCTTC; CDR3: CASSDRGSTYNEQFF
D: TRBD1; J: TRBJ1-1; size: -; length: 16; V: TRBV5-1; DNA: TGCGCCAGCAGCTTACTAACGGACAGGGAGGACACTGAAGCTTTCTTT; CDR3: CASSLLTDREDTEAFF
D: -; J: TRBJ2-5; size: -; length: 13; V: TRBV5-1; DNA: TGCGCCAGCAGCTTGGGCAGGGAAGAGACCCAGTACTTC; CDR3: CASSLGREETQYF
D: -; J: TRBJ1-6; size: few; length: 15; V: TRBV7-2; DNA: TGTGCCAGCAGCCCCGGACAGTTTATGAATTCACCCCTCCACTTT; CDR3: CASSPGQFMNSPLHF
D: TRBD1; J: TRBJ1-1; size: -; length: 14; V: TRBV20-1; DNA: TGCAGTGCTAGTTACGGGACAGGGGGCATGGAGGCTTTCTTT; CDR3: CSASYGTGGMEAFF
D: -; J: TRBJ1-5; size: -; length: 13; V: TRBV19; DNA: TGTGCCAGTAGTCCCCCAAATAATCAGCCCCAGCATTTT; CDR3: CASSPPNNQPQHF
D: -; J: TRBJ1-4; size: -; length: 13; V: TRBV30; DNA: TGTGCCTGGAGTGCTAGGAGTACGGGAAAACTGTTTTTT; CDR3: CAWSARSTGKLFF
D: TRBD2; J: TRBJ2-3; size: -; length: 17; V: TRBV7-3; DNA: TGTGCCAGCAGCCCTAGGGGACTAGCGGTGAGGGGGGATACGCAGTATTTT; CDR3: CASSPRGLAVRGDTQYF
D: -; J: TRBJ1-4; size: -; length: 13; V: TRBV7-9; DNA: TGTGCCAGCAGCTTAAAAGCCGAAGAAAAACTGTTTTTT; CDR3: CASSLKAEEKLFF
D: TRBD1; J: TRBJ2-7; size: -; length: 14; V: TRBV24-1; DNA: TGTGCCACCAGTGATCCCGGGACAGGCTACGAGCAGTACTTC; CDR3: CATSDPGTGYEQYF
D: -; J: TRBJ2-1; size: -; length: 15; V: TRBV4-1; DNA: TGCGCCAGCAGCCAAGTTGAAGGGGGACATCGTGAGCAGTTCTTC; CDR3: CASSQVEGGHREQFF
D: -; J: TRBJ1-1; size: -; length: 14; V: TRBV6-6; DNA: TGTGCCAGCAGTCCCACGGAAGGGGCGACTGAAGCTTTCTTT; CDR3: CASSPTEGATEAFF
D: -; J: TRBJ1-2; size: -; length: 11; V: TRBV24-1; DNA: TGTGCCACCAGTGACTTCTATGGCTACACCTTC; CDR3: CATSDFYGYTF
D: -; J: TRBJ1-5; size: -; length: 15; V: TRBV9; DNA: TGTGCCAGCAGCCTCGACACCTATAGCAATCAGCCCCAGCATTTT; CDR3: CASSLDTYSNQPQHF
D: TRBD2; J: TRBJ2-1; size: once; length: 16; V: TRBV5-1; DNA: TGCGCCAGCAGCCTCGGAGGGGCGGGGGTTTACAATGAGCAGTTCTTC; CDR3: CASSLGGAGVYNEQFF
D: TRBD2; J: TRBJ2-1; size: -; length: 17; V: TRBV9; DNA: TGTGCCAGCAGCGTAGCTATCAACGCGGGGGGGCCCCATGAGCAGTTCTTC; CDR3: CASSVAINAGGPHEQFF
D: -; J: TRBJ1-1; size: once; length: 15; V: TRBV5-5; DNA: TGTGCCAGCAGCTTGGATACAGGTTTATGGACTGAAGCTTTCTTT; CDR3: CASSLDTGLWTEAFF
D: -; J: TRBJ2-7; size: -; length: 17; V: TRBV11-2; DNA: TGTGCCAGCAGCTTAGAGGGGGGGGCCATCAACTCCTACGAGCAGTACTTC; CDR3: CASSLEGGAINSYEQYF
D: TRBD1; J: TRBJ1-6; size: -; length: 15; V: TRBV27; DNA: TGTGCCAGCAGAAAACAGGGGGCTCATAATTCACCCCTCCACTTT; CDR3: CASRKQGAHNSPLHF
D: -; J: TRBJ1-2; size: -; length: 12; V: TRBV7-9; DNA: TGTGCCAGCAGCCTCGACAACAGGGGCTACACCTTC; CDR3: CASSLDNRGYTF
D: -; J: TRBJ2-7; size: -; length: 12; V: TRBV7-2; DNA: TGTGCCAGCGGCGACTCGCTCTACGAGCAGTACTTC; CDR3: CASGDSLYEQYF
D: -; J: TRBJ2-7; size: -; length: 12; V: TRBV30; DNA: TGTGCCTGGGGGGGAGGGGGAGGCGAGCAGTACTTC; CDR3: CAWGGGGGEQYF
D: -; J: TRBJ2-2; size: -; length: 13; V: TRBV7-3; DNA: TGTGCCAGCAGCTTTAGTAGCACCGGGGAGCTGTTTTTT; CDR3: CASSFSSTGELFF
D: -; J: TRBJ1-4; size: -; length: 16; V: TRBV2; DNA: TGTGCCAGCAGTGGGGGGCCGACAAGAAGGGGTGAAAAACTGTTTTTT; CDR3: CASSGGPTRRGEKLFF
D: -; J: TRBJ2-1; size: -; length: 16; V: TRBV7-3; DNA: TGTGCCAGCAGCTTAATTGGCGGGGACGTTCCCAATGAGCAGTTCTTC; CDR3: CASSLIGGDVPNEQFF
D: -; J: TRBJ1-1; size: -; length: 16; V: TRBV4-2; DNA: TGTGCCAGCAGCCATGCTTCCCGGGAGCCGAACACTGAAGCTTTCTTT; CDR3: CASSHASREPNTEAFF
D: -; J: TRBJ1-2; size: -; length: 15; V: TRBV27; DNA: TGTGCCAGCAGTTTATCCCCGACGGTTGCGGATGGCTACACCTTC; CDR3: CASSLSPTVADGYTF
D: -; J: TRBJ2-7; size: -; length: 13; V: TRBV2; DNA: TGTGCCAGCAGTGACCAAGGGGGCTACGAGCAGTACTTC; CDR3: CASSDQGGYEQYF